One and the same sample provided the 19 T cell receptor beta chains below, sequenced in a study of OX40 agonist ivuxolimab in advanced cancers. Assay: immunoSEQ multiplex PCR; the TCRdb copy retains only in-frame clones and omits some. The sample consists of tens of thousands of clones, around 89% of them appearing once. Sequenced material: CD4+ or CD8+ T cells sorted from blood, taken in a trial of the OX40 agonist ivuxolimab. Receptor source: an adult with an advanced solid tumor such as melanoma, head and neck, liver or kidney cancer.

The V gene is TRBV6-6, the J gene TRBJ2-4; perhaps D is TRBD1 or TRBD2 (5 bases each). Trimming removed 5 bases from V and 12 bases from J, with 23 bases in between. The CDR3 totals 15 residues. CDR1 and CDR2 from the germline V gene are MNHNY and SVGAGI (reference sequence). The CDR3 region is CASSQKIRDQRSQYF. DNA of the CDR3: TGTGCCAGCAGTCAAAAGATCCGGGACCAGAGGAGTCAGTACTTC.

This chain connects TRBV4-3 to TRBJ1-1, with D unclear. Germline V gene lookup returns CDR1 LGHNA and CDR2 YSLEER. The CDR3 totals 13 residues. Between the trimmed V and J ends, which lost 0 bases and 1 base, there was a span of 3 bases. The CDR3 DNA is TGCGCCAGCAGCCAAGATTGGAACACTGAAGCTTTCTTT. Translating gives CASSQDWNTEAFF.

V usage is TRBV14 and J usage is TRBJ2-7, with 10 bases aligning to TRBD2. The CDR3 length is 16 residues. The V gene's germline CDR1 is SGHDN and CDR2 FVKESK. V was pared by 0 bases and J by 6 bases, with 8 bases of the junction left unmatched. CDR3 coding DNA: TGTGCCAGCAGCCAAGATTTGGCTAGCGGGAGATCCGAGCAGTACTTC. Translating gives CASSQDLASGRSEQYF.

This clone was seen a handful of times. Other DNA sequences of this sample code for an identical CDR3. The V and J genes are TRBV7-9 and TRBJ1-1; D call uncertain. Deletions cut 5 bases from V and 7 bases from J, with 11 bases between. There are 12 residues in the CDR3. From germline, CDR1 is SEHNR and CDR2 FQNEAQ (reference sequence). DNA for the CDR3: TGTGCCAGCAGCCTAGGACTGGGTGAAGCTTTCTTT. Protein product: CASSLGLGEAFF.

This clone was recorded a few times. The chain has TRBV30 and TRBJ1-4; weak D call: TRBD1 (5 bases). This CDR3 region has 14 residues. Looked up from germline, CDR1 is GTSNPN and CDR2 is SVGIG (reference sequence). Trimming took off 0 bases at V and 6 bases at J, with 11 bases between the two ends. Written as DNA, the CDR3 is TGTGCCTGGAGTGTGGGACGGGGGGATGAAAAACTGTTTTTT. Its translation is CAWSVGRGDEKLFF.

The rearrangement joins TRBV19 to TRBJ2-1; the match to TRBD2 covers 10 bases. The CDR3 spans 15 residues. Germline CDR1 reads LNHDA; CDR2 reads SQIVND (reference sequence). V gave up 4 bases and J gave up 4 bases; unmatched junction bases: 4. The CDR3 sequence: CASSNGLAEYNEQFF. CDR3 sequence (DNA): TGTGCCAGTAGTAATGGACTAGCGGAGTACAATGAGCAGTTCTTC.

This chain joins TRBV29-1 and TRBJ2-5, with unresolved D. Trimming cost V 1 base and J 2 bases, with 11 bases left between them. The germline gives CDR1 SQVTM, CDR2 ANQGSEA. The CDR3 spans 14 residues. For the CDR3, the DNA is TGCAGCGTTGAAGTCACTGAACATCAAGAGACCCAGTACTTC. Translation gives CSVEVTEHQETQYF.

This clone was counted once. V usage is TRBV4-2 and J usage is TRBJ2-5; D may be TRBD1 (5 bases). V was cut by 1 base and J by 4 bases, with 7 bases left in between. This CDR3 region has 13 residues. Per the germline V gene, CDR1 is LGHNA and CDR2 is YNFKEQ. In DNA, the CDR3 is TGTGCCAGCAGCCAAGTCACAGGAGAGACCCAGTACTTC. It is translated as CASSQVTGETQYF.

The V gene is TRBV6-5, the J gene TRBJ2-5; unclear D gene. The length of the CDR3 is 14 residues. Germline assignment: CDR1 MNHEY and CDR2 SVGAGI. Trimming cost V 5 bases and J 5 bases, with 15 bases left between them. The CDR3 region is CASSPDSLGETQYF. The CDR3, as DNA: TGTGCCAGCAGTCCAGACTCCCTGGGGGAGACCCAGTACTTC.

The chain couples TRBV29-1 to TRBJ2-3; TRBD1 agrees at 9 bases. The CDR3 runs to 21 residues. Germline assignment: CDR1 SQVTM and CDR2 ANQGSEA. Trimming took 5 bases from V and 2 from J; bases not matched to a gene: 26. This chain's CDR3 is CSVSLFLDRGSDMTYTDTQYF. CDR3 nucleotide sequence: TGCAGCGTTAGTCTATTTCTGGACAGGGGTTCAGACATGACTTACACAGATACGCAGTATTTT.

This clone has a single count. V is TRBV16 and J is TRBJ2-7; 7 nucleotides match TRBD2. Germline CDR1 reads KGHSY; CDR2 reads FQNENV. The V segment lost 0 bases and the J segment 2 bases; nucleotides outside the gene matches: 1. This CDR3 comprises 14 residues. CDR3 sequence: CASSQSAGTYEQYF. The CDR3 DNA is TGTGCCAGCAGCCAATCAGCGGGAACCTACGAGCAGTACTTC. Complete variable domain (other parts from reference TRBV16 and TRBJ2-7): GEEVAQTPKHLVRGEGQKAKLYCAPIKGHSYVFWYQQVLKNEFKFLISFQNENVFDETGMPKERFSAKCLPNSPCSLEIQATKLEDSAVYFCASSQSAGTYEQYFGPGTRLTVT.

This clone was observed a few times. The chain combines TRBV5-1 with TRBJ2-1, with 8 positions matching TRBD2. The CDR3 loop spans 21 amino acids. V dropped 2 bases and J dropped 4; count of bases not matched to a gene: 23. Germline V lookup: CDR1 SGHRS, CDR2 YFSETQ. CDR3 amino acids: CASSLGFRGAGATLGYNEQFF. In DNA, the CDR3 is TGCGCCAGCAGCTTAGGATTTCGAGGAGCGGGAGCAACTTTGGGTTACAATGAGCAGTTCTTC.

J is TRBJ2-7 and V is TRBV28, with 9 bases matching TRBD2. CDR1 is MDHEN, CDR2 SYDVKM, per germline. This CDR3 has 15 residues. Trimming removed 7 bases from V and 2 bases from J; junction bases left unmatched: 9. CDR3 residues: CASNQVAGVTYEQYF. The CDR3 bases are TGTGCCAGCAACCAAGTAGCGGGAGTGACCTACGAGCAGTACTTC. The variable domain in full, with the rest retrieved from reference TRBV28 and TRBJ2-7, is DVKVTQSSRYLVKRTGEKVFLECVQDMDHENMFWYRQDPGLGLRLIYFSYDVKMKEKGDIPEGYSVSREKKERFSLILESASTNQTSMYLCASNQVAGVTYEQYFGPGTRLTVT.

Only a few counts were recorded for this clone. This chain connects TRBV7-9 to TRBJ2-7, with 11 positions matching TRBD1. With V trimmed by 6 bases and J by 4 bases, 11 bases remained unmatched. CDR1 and CDR2 (germline): SEHNR, FQNEAQ (reference sequence). The length of the CDR3 is 16 residues. The CDR3 reads CASRKGADRGRYEQYF. The CDR3 coding sequence is TGTGCCAGCAGAAAAGGCGCGGACAGGGGGCGTTACGAGCAGTACTTC. Based on the CDR3 plus reference TRBV7-9 and TRBJ2-7, the full variable domain is DTGVSQNPRHKITKRGQNVTFRCDPISEHNRLYWYRQTLGQGPEFLTYFQNEAQLEKSRLLSDRFSAERPKGSFSTLEIQRTEQGDSAMYLCASRKGADRGRYEQYFGPGTRLTVT.

The V call is TRBV7-2, the J call TRBJ2-7, with 13 bases that match TRBD2. Unmatched junction bases numbered 7, after V lost 5 bases and J lost 6 bases. The CDR3 runs 15 residues. In germline, CDR1 is SGHTA, CDR2 FQGNSA. CDR3 nucleotide sequence: TGTGCCAGCAGCCCACTAGCGGGAGGGCCCAGCGAGCAGTACTTC. Protein product: CASSPLAGGPSEQYF.

The rearrangement uses TRBV10-1 and TRBJ2-1, with 16 positions matching TRBD2. V shed 6 bases, J shed 7 bases, and the junction held 3 bases outside the gene matches. The CDR3 is 15 amino acids. Germline CDR1 reads WNHNN; CDR2 reads SYGVQD (reference sequence). CDR3 in amino acids: CASSGTSGRGNEQFF. The CDR3 nucleotides are TGCGCCAGCAGCGGGACTAGCGGGAGGGGGAATGAGCAGTTCTTC.

J is TRBJ2-7 and V is TRBV7-9; 13 bases are shared with TRBD2. This CDR3 region has 13 residues. CDR1 is SEHNR and CDR2 is FQNEAQ in the germline V gene (reference sequence). V lost 8 bases to trimming and J lost 7 bases; unmatched junction nucleotides: 5. The CDR3 DNA sequence: TGTGCCAGCCAGTCGGGACTAGCGGGGGAGCAGTACTTC. The encoded protein is CASQSGLAGEQYF.

In its sample, this clone was seen once. The rearrangement uses TRBV14 and TRBJ2-7; D remains ambiguous. Germline CDR1 and CDR2: SGHDN and FVKESK. V lost 0 bases and J 0 bases, leaving 9 bases between the germline ends. The CDR3 has 15 residues. The CDR3 sequence: CASSQDARSSYEQYF. DNA of the CDR3: TGTGCCAGCAGCCAAGACGCGCGGAGCTCCTACGAGCAGTACTTC.

The V call is TRBV6-5, the J call TRBJ2-1, with D perhaps matching TRBD1 (6 bases). V was clipped by 5 bases and J by 7 bases, with 12 bases between them. Per germline, CDR1 MNHEY and CDR2 SVGAGI. This CDR3 is built from 13 residues. This CDR3 reads CASSRHRDNEQFF. The CDR3 DNA sequence: TGTGCCAGCAGTCGACACAGGGATAATGAGCAGTTCTTC.